Listed below are T cell receptor beta chains from one sample, sequenced in a study of T cell repertoires in aging, cancer and after chemotherapy. Via MiXCR, TCRdb re-called the multiplex PCR reads, giving one row per CDR3 protein. The sample comprises some 11,000 distinct CDR3 sequences, over 25% of which are singletons, and 3% to 4% rests with the top ten. The specimen sequenced was blood. These receptors all stem from a human donor in good health. Each CDR3 is given with its conserved first and last residue. Fields, in order: clone size, D gene, J gene, V gene, CDR3 DNA, CDR3 protein. D genes are given only for firm matches. Size values are once, few and many counts, or a class for expanded clones, and some rows have none.

clone_size: .
d_call: TRBD1
j_call: TRBJ2-7
v_call: TRBV5-6
cdr3_nt: TGTGCCAGCAGCTGGACAGGGGAGGACGGCTACGAGCAGTACTTC
cdr3_aa: CASSWTGEDGYEQYF

clone_size: medium-sized
d_call: TRBD1
j_call: TRBJ2-7
v_call: TRBV11-3
cdr3_nt: TGTGCCAGCAGCTTAGACCCCCGAGACCCACGGACAGGCACCTACGAGCAGTACTTC
cdr3_aa: CASSLDPRDPRTGTYEQYF

clone_size: .
d_call: .
j_call: TRBJ2-1
v_call: TRBV7-2
cdr3_nt: TGTGCCAGCAGCCCCCGATTCTTTTACAATGAGCAGTTCTTC
cdr3_aa: CASSPRFFYNEQFF

clone_size: few
d_call: .
j_call: TRBJ1-1
v_call: TRBV6-2/TRBV6-3
cdr3_nt: TGTGCCAGCAGTGGACAAGCGAACACTGAAGCTTTCTTT
cdr3_aa: CASSGQANTEAFF

clone_size: few
d_call: .
j_call: TRBJ2-3
v_call: TRBV30
cdr3_nt: TGTGCCTGGAGTGTAGATTGGATTGGTCCAAGCACAGATACGCAGTATTTT
cdr3_aa: CAWSVDWIGPSTDTQYF

clone_size: .
d_call: .
j_call: TRBJ1-2
v_call: TRBV24-1
cdr3_nt: TGTGCCACCAGTGAAACCAACAAAGGGAGGGGAGCTAACTATGGCTACACCTTC
cdr3_aa: CATSETNKGRGANYGYTF

clone_size: once
d_call: TRBD2
j_call: TRBJ2-1
v_call: TRBV6-5
cdr3_nt: TGTGCCAGCAGTTACCAGTTTACCGAGGCGGGGGGGCCTAATGAGCAGTTCTTC
cdr3_aa: CASSYQFTEAGGPNEQFF

clone_size: few
d_call: .
j_call: TRBJ1-1
v_call: TRBV6-5
cdr3_nt: TGTGCCAGCAGTTACCGAGGGTCAACTGAAGCTTTCTTT
cdr3_aa: CASSYRGSTEAFF

clone_size: medium-sized
d_call: TRBD2
j_call: TRBJ2-3
v_call: TRBV19
cdr3_nt: TGTGCCAGTAGTATAGGACTAGCGGGGGGCACAGATACGCAGTATTTT
cdr3_aa: CASSIGLAGGTDTQYF

clone_size: .
d_call: .
j_call: TRBJ2-5
v_call: TRBV27
cdr3_nt: TGTGCCAGCAGTTGGGGACCCAGCGCCCAAGAGACCCAGTACTTC
cdr3_aa: CASSWGPSAQETQYF

clone_size: medium-sized
d_call: .
j_call: TRBJ2-7
v_call: TRBV15
cdr3_nt: TGTGCCACCAGCCCCGGGACCGGTGGGACCTACGAGCAGTACTTC
cdr3_aa: CATSPGTGGTYEQYF

clone_size: .
d_call: TRBD2
j_call: TRBJ2-1
v_call: TRBV6-5
cdr3_nt: TGTGCCAGCAGTCCTCGACTAGCGGAAACCAATGAGCAGTTCTTC
cdr3_aa: CASSPRLAETNEQFF

clone_size: medium-sized
d_call: .
j_call: TRBJ2-3
v_call: TRBV5-5
cdr3_nt: TGTGCCAGCAGCTGGCGCTGGGCCCACACAGATACGCAGTATTTT
cdr3_aa: CASSWRWAHTDTQYF

clone_size: .
d_call: .
j_call: TRBJ1-5
v_call: TRBV12-3/TRBV12-4
cdr3_nt: TGTGCCAGCAGTCAACACACAGGGTTCAGCAATCAGCCCCAGCATTTT
cdr3_aa: CASSQHTGFSNQPQHF

clone_size: few
d_call: .
j_call: TRBJ1-5
v_call: TRBV6-1
cdr3_nt: TGTGCCAGCAGTGAAACCCCGGGTCTTTATCAGCCCCAGCATTTT
cdr3_aa: CASSETPGLYQPQHF

clone_size: .
d_call: .
j_call: TRBJ1-2
v_call: TRBV28
cdr3_nt: TGTGCCAGCGCACCAGCTAACTATGGCTACACCTTC
cdr3_aa: CASAPANYGYTF

clone_size: .
d_call: TRBD2
j_call: TRBJ2-6
v_call: TRBV28
cdr3_nt: TGTGCCAGCAGTTCCCCGGGGGGAACTGGGGCCAACGTCCTGACTTTC
cdr3_aa: CASSSPGGTGANVLTF

clone_size: .
d_call: .
j_call: TRBJ2-1
v_call: TRBV15
cdr3_nt: TGTGCCACCAGCAGAGTAGCGAACTTGTTGGCTCTCTACTCCTACAATGAGCAGTTCTTC
cdr3_aa: CATSRVANLLALYSYNEQFF

clone_size: .
d_call: TRBD1
j_call: TRBJ1-1
v_call: TRBV5-1
cdr3_nt: TGCGCCAGCAGCATAGGACAGGGGGGGACTTGGAACACTGAAGCTTTCTTT
cdr3_aa: CASSIGQGGTWNTEAFF

clone_size: .
d_call: .
j_call: TRBJ1-2
v_call: TRBV6-5
cdr3_nt: TGTGCCAGCAGTTACTCGAGGGGCTACACCTTC
cdr3_aa: CASSYSRGYTF

clone_size: .
d_call: .
j_call: TRBJ2-1
v_call: TRBV14
cdr3_nt: TGTGCCAACAGCCATATTAGAGTCGACGAGCAGTTCTTC
cdr3_aa: CANSHIRVDEQFF

clone_size: medium-sized
d_call: .
j_call: TRBJ2-6
v_call: TRBV30
cdr3_nt: TGTGCCTGGACCGCTTGGGGGGGACACAGACACTCTGGGGCCAACGTCCTGACTTTC
cdr3_aa: CAWTAWGGHRHSGANVLTF

clone_size: few
d_call: .
j_call: TRBJ1-6
v_call: TRBV27
cdr3_nt: TGTGCCAGCAGTTTACATTATAATTCACCCCTCCACTTT
cdr3_aa: CASSLHYNSPLHF

clone_size: .
d_call: .
j_call: TRBJ1-2
v_call: TRBV12-3/TRBV12-4
cdr3_nt: TGTGCCAGCAGTCGGACAGAAGGGAGGGGTGGCTACACCTTC
cdr3_aa: CASSRTEGRGGYTF

clone_size: once
d_call: .
j_call: TRBJ2-1
v_call: TRBV7-9
cdr3_nt: TGTGCCAGCAGCTTAGCGCTCGACTCCCTGGGGGTCTTC
cdr3_aa: CASSLALDSLGVF

clone_size: few
d_call: .
j_call: TRBJ2-7
v_call: TRBV6-5
cdr3_nt: TGTGCCAGCAGTTACTATCCTCAGGACATCCGCTCCTACGAGCAGTACTTC
cdr3_aa: CASSYYPQDIRSYEQYF

clone_size: .
d_call: .
j_call: TRBJ1-2
v_call: TRBV14
cdr3_nt: TGTGCCAGCAGCCAAGATTGGCAGGAACACTATGGCTACACCTTC
cdr3_aa: CASSQDWQEHYGYTF

clone_size: medium-sized
d_call: .
j_call: TRBJ2-5
v_call: TRBV10-3
cdr3_nt: TGTGCCATCAGTAAAGATCAGTCTCGCAAAGGGACCCAGTACTTC
cdr3_aa: CAISKDQSRKGTQYF

clone_size: few
d_call: TRBD2
j_call: TRBJ2-3
v_call: TRBV6-1
cdr3_nt: TGTGCCAGCAGTTACTCGAGGCTAGCGGGGGGCACAGATACGCAGTATTTT
cdr3_aa: CASSYSRLAGGTDTQYF